The present TCR beta chain was sequenced within a study of blood T cell repertoires in COVID-19. Overall study: Samples of COVID-19 (acute and convalescent) were obtained from the United States, Italy and Spain.

Here immunoSEQ multiplex PCR was the method, and the copy in TCRdb shows in-frame clones only, minus some. The sample has 200,000 to 300,000 clones; approximately 86% are singletons. CDR1 is LGHNA, CDR2 YNFKEQ, per germline. The V end lost 1 base, the J end lost 0 bases, and 7 bases lay between the germline ends. This CDR3 contains 15 residues. Patients from Seattle were sampled longitudinally, starting during active infection. The origin of this receptor is a woman aged 60 to 75 with COVID-19, enrolled during active disease. Sequenced: peripheral blood. The chain combines TRBV4-2 with TRBJ1-5; a weak D match, TRBD1 (5 bases). This CDR3 is CASSQGGGSNQPQHF. The CDR3, as DNA: TGTGCCAGCAGCCAAGGGGGGGGTAGCAATCAGCCCCAGCATTTT.